This paragraph reports one T cell receptor (beta chain). The CDR3 spans 15 residues. V shed 7 bases and J shed 0 bases, with 13 bases lying between them. The germline V gene encodes CDR1 MNHEY and CDR2 SVGAGI. The source of the sample is a study of blood T cell repertoires in COVID-19. Study-wide background: Samples came from the United States, Italy and Spain, spanning acute and convalescent COVID-19. From T cells, B-cell-depleted T cells, or PBMCs came the material, which was cDNA or gDNA.

Per the authors' pipeline: Amplifying reference gene primers gave estimates of nucleated cell counts. The method was immunoSEQ multiplex PCR; TCRdb's version includes in-frame clones alone and lacks a portion of them. Clonal size and the V and J genes are those of that table, whereas D and trimming came from the DNA. The repertoire has 200,000 to 300,000 clones, 70% to 90% of them found once; the top ten carry under 2%. The sequenced sample was peripheral blood. The V gene is TRBV6-5, the J gene TRBJ1-3; D unresolved. This receptor was obtained from a man younger than 45 with active or convalescent COVID-19. In DNA, the CDR3 is TGTGCCAGCACCCGAGACTCGAGCTCTGGAAACACCATATATTTT. Protein product: CASTRDSSSGNTIYF.